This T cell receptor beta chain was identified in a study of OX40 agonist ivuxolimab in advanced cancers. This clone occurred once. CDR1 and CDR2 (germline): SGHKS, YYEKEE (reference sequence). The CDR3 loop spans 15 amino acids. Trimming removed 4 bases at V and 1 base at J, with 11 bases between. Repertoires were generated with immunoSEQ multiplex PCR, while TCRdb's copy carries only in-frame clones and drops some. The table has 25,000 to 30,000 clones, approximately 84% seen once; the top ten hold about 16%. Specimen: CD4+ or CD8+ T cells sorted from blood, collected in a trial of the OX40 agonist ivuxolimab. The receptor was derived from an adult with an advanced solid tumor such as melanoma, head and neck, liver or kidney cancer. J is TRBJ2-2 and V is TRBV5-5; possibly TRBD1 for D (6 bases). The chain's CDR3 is CASSVLQGNTGELFF. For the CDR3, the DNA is TGTGCCAGCAGCGTCCTACAGGGGAACACCGGGGAGCTGTTTTTT.